A single sample is the source of the 25 T cell receptor beta chains below, sequenced in a study of blood T cell repertoires in COVID-19. Clones were sequenced by immunoSEQ multiplex PCR, and TCRdb holds only the in-frame ones, with some missing. The sample holds under 200,000 clones, 85% to 95% seen once. Sequencing used peripheral blood. The origin of the receptors is a man aged 45-65 years with acute or convalescent COVID-19.

The V call is TRBV15, the J call TRBJ2-5; D unclear. V lost 1 base and J 2 bases, leaving 5 bases between the germline ends. Germline V lookup: CDR1 LNHNV, CDR2 YYDKDF (reference sequence). The CDR3 sequence is 13 residues long. The CDR3 loop reads CATSRVQQETQYF. CDR3 DNA: TGTGCCACCAGCAGAGTACAGCAAGAGACCCAGTACTTC. Variable domain in full (rest from reference TRBV15 and TRBJ2-5): DAMVIQNPRYQVTQFGKPVTLSCSQTLNHNVMYWYQQKSSQAPKLLFHYYDKDFNNEADTPDNFQSRRPNTSFCFLDIRSPGLGDTAMYLCATSRVQQETQYFGPGTRLLVL.

This clone has just one count. This sequence joins TRBV18 and TRBJ2-5; 9 bases align to TRBD1. The CDR3 sequence is 15 residues long. Germline CDR1 reads KGHSH; CDR2 reads LQKENI. V trimming: 0 bases; J trimming: 5 bases; junction bases outside the gene matches: 4. This CDR3 reads CASSPPDRGGETQYF. CDR3 nucleotide sequence: TGTGCCAGCTCACCACCGGACAGGGGAGGGGAGACCCAGTACTTC.

The chain is built from TRBV4-1 and TRBJ1-2, with 8 bases identical to TRBD1. The germline gives CDR1 MGHRA, CDR2 YSYEKL. The CDR3 is 18 amino acids. J lost 6 bases, V lost 4 bases, and 19 bases had no gene match. The DNA for the CDR3 is TGCGCCAGCAGCCTAAACGAGGCAGGGATAGGACAGGGCCATGGCTACACCTTC. It specifies CASSLNEAGIGQGHGYTF.

V and J are TRBV5-1 and TRBJ1-6, with TRBD1 identical over 11 bases. The CDR3 has 17 amino acids. Germline CDR1 reads SGHRS; CDR2 reads YFSETQ. Germline trimming cut 0 bases from V and 7 bases from J; bases unmatched to any gene: 6. The CDR3 DNA reads as TGCGCCAGCAGCTTGGACGGTGGGACAGGGGGAAATTCACCCCTCCACTTT. Its protein product is CASSLDGGTGGNSPLHF.

J is TRBJ2-3 and V is TRBV5-1, with D tentatively TRBD2 (6 bases). The CDR3 length is 14 residues. V was trimmed by 6 bases and J by 2 bases, leaving 13 bases between them. Germline V gene sequence: CDR1 SGHRS, CDR2 YFSETQ. CDR3 amino acids: CASNPGLYTDTQYF. The CDR3 DNA is TGCGCCAGCAACCCGGGACTTTACACAGATACGCAGTATTTT.

The chain uses TRBV14 and TRBJ1-3, with a possible D match to TRBD1 (6 bases). This CDR3 has 15 amino acids. V lost 3 bases, J lost 0 bases, and 9 bases lay in between. CDR1 is SGHDN and CDR2 is FVKESK in the germline V gene. CDR3 sequence (DNA): TGTGCCAGCAGCCATACAGGGAGCTCTGGAAACACCATATATTTT. Amino acid sequence: CASSHTGSSGNTIYF.

The J gene is TRBJ1-2, the V gene TRBV18; D is unclear. Looked up from germline, CDR1 is KGHSH and CDR2 is LQKENI. V was trimmed by 3 bases and J by 6 bases, leaving 8 bases between them. The CDR3 has 12 residues. The CDR3 sequence: CASSPRVDGYTF. CDR3 sequence (DNA): TGTGCCAGCTCACCTCGGGTAGATGGCTACACCTTC.

This chain uses TRBV27 with TRBJ2-1, with 10 positions matching TRBD1. With 5 bases clipped from V and 8 bases from J, the junction kept 9 bases outside the gene matches. Germline assignment: CDR1 MNHEY and CDR2 SMNVEV (reference sequence). This CDR3 comprises 15 residues. The CDR3, as DNA: TGTGCCAGCAGTCACCGGGACAGGGGTCGATATGAGCAGTTCTTC. This encodes CASSHRDRGRYEQFF.

This clone turned up a few times. The chain is built from TRBV28 and TRBJ1-3, with D unclear. CDR1 is MDHEN and CDR2 is SYDVKM in the germline V gene. The CDR3 has 13 amino acids. V was trimmed by 5 bases and J by 8 bases, leaving 13 bases between them. This CDR3 is CASSTVQDYTIYF. The CDR3 bases are TGTGCCAGCAGTACGGTCCAAGACTACACCATATATTTT.

The chain employs TRBV27 and TRBJ2-6; D gene unclear. The germline V and J ends were trimmed by 5 bases and 0 bases, with 5 bases remaining between them. Germline V lookup: CDR1 MNHEY, CDR2 SMNVEV (reference sequence). The CDR3 contains 14 residues. The CDR3 DNA is TGTGCCAGCAGTATCTACTCTGGGGCCAACGTCCTGACTTTC. Encoded protein: CASSIYSGANVLTF.

The gene calls are TRBV18 and TRBJ2-1; 7 nucleotides align to TRBD2. The CDR3 has 14 amino acids. V shed 2 bases, J shed 7 bases, and the junction held 5 bases outside the gene matches. Germline V CDR1 and CDR2: KGHSH, LQKENI. The DNA of the CDR3 is TGTGCCAGCTCACCAGCGGGAGTATCGAATGAGCAGTTCTTC. The encoded protein is CASSPAGVSNEQFF. The full variable domain, with the rest looked up from reference TRBV18 and TRBJ2-1, is NAGVMQNPRHLVRRRGQEARLRCSPMKGHSHVYWYRQLPEEGLKFMVYLQKENIIDESGMPKERFSAEFPKEGPSILRIQQVVRGDSAAYFCASSPAGVSNEQFFGPGTRLTVL.

This chain joins TRBV6-2 or TRBV6-3 and TRBJ2-3, with D tentatively TRBD2 (6 bases). The CDR3 covers 15 residues. The germline CDR1 and CDR2 sequences are MNHEY and SVGEGT. The V and J ends lost 4 bases and 2 bases respectively, with 13 bases between them. CDR3 protein: CASSSRDWITDTQYF. CDR3 DNA sequence: TGTGCCAGCAGTTCCCGGGACTGGATCACAGATACGCAGTATTTT.

The chain links TRBV6-5 to TRBJ2-1; 7 positions match TRBD1. Germline loops: CDR1 MNHEY, CDR2 SVGAGI. This CDR3 has 14 residues. The J segment lost 1 base and the V segment lost 4 bases, leaving 1 base of the junction unmatched. The CDR3, as DNA: TGTGCCAGCAGTTTACAGGGGTCCTACAATGAGCAGTTCTTC. Protein: CASSLQGSYNEQFF.

This chain links TRBV3-1 (or the pseudogene TRBV3-2) with TRBJ1-3; tentatively, D is TRBD1 (6 bases). From germline, CDR1 is LGHDT and CDR2 YNNKEL (reference sequence). Trimming shortened V by 1 base and J by 2 bases, and 9 bases separated the two germline ends. The CDR3 spans 15 residues. The CDR3 DNA reads as TGTGCCAGCAGCCAAGGGGCAGGGGCTGGAAACACCATATATTTT. This gives the protein CASSQGAGAGNTIYF.

The genes are TRBV29-1 and TRBJ1-2; D may be TRBD1 (6 bases). This CDR3 contains 14 residues. The germline V gene has CDR1 SQVTM and CDR2 ANQGSEA. Between the trimmed V and J ends, which lost 4 bases and 8 bases, there was a span of 20 bases. CDR3 DNA sequence: TGCAGCGTTGGGTTGTCGGGACAAGAGTTAGGCTACACCTTC. This sequence encodes CSVGLSGQELGYTF.

The gene calls are TRBV27 and TRBJ2-3, with 14 bases identical to TRBD2. Trimming at V came to 4 bases and at J to 1 base, leaving 4 bases not matched to a gene. CDR3 size: 17 residues. CDR1 MNHEY and CDR2 SMNVEV come from the germline V gene (reference sequence). CDR3 region: CASSSGTSGSRTDTQYF. CDR3 coding DNA: TGTGCCAGCAGTTCCGGGACTAGCGGGAGTCGCACAGATACGCAGTATTTT.

This clone was seen more than once but under ten times. Other DNA sequences from this sample encode an identical CDR3 as well. The V call is TRBV25-1, the J call TRBJ2-5; possibly TRBD1 for D (5 bases). Germline values: CDR1 MGHDK, CDR2 SYGVNS. CDR3 length equals 13 residues. V was trimmed by 1 base and J by 5 bases, leaving 8 bases between them. In DNA, the CDR3 is TGTGCCAGCAGTGAATTGGGGCGGGAGACCCAGTACTTC. Protein product: CASSELGRETQYF.

V is TRBV6-5 and J is TRBJ2-7; D ambiguous. Germline lookup yields CDR1 MNHEY and CDR2 SVGAGI. The germline V and J ends were trimmed by 2 bases and 3 bases, with 14 bases remaining between them. The CDR3 runs to 15 residues. The CDR3 DNA follows: TGTGCCAGCAGTTACGGCCCTAGTGTCGTCTACGAGCAGTACGTC. Translating it yields CASSYGPSVVYEQYV.

The CDR3 DNA sequence: TGTGCCAGCAGCTCAGGACAGGGAAGACGATCACCCCTCCACTTT. It encodes CASSSGQGRRSPLHF. The V gene is TRBV7-8, the J gene TRBJ1-6; 8 bases line up with TRBD1. CDR1 SGHVS and CDR2 FQNEAQ come from the germline V gene. The CDR3 covers 15 residues. V dropped 4 bases and J dropped 10; count of bases not matched to a gene: 9. The full variable domain, in which reference TRBV7-8 and TRBJ1-6 provide the parts outside the CDR3, is GAGVSQSPRYKVAKRGQDVALRCDPISGHVSLFWYQQALGQGPEFLTYFQNEAQLDKSGLPSDRFFAERPEGSVSTLKIQRTQQEDSAVYLCASSSGQGRRSPLHFGNGTRLTVT.

The chain recombines TRBV7-9 with TRBJ1-6; 7 bases are shared with TRBD1. CDR1 is SEHNR, CDR2 FQNEAQ, per germline (reference sequence). The J segment lost 6 bases and the V segment lost 5 bases, leaving 10 bases of the junction unmatched. This CDR3 has 16 amino acids. The CDR3 loop is CASSHTGTDLNSPLHF. The CDR3 DNA reads TGTGCCAGCAGCCACACCGGGACAGATCTTAATTCACCCCTCCACTTT.

This chain uses TRBV13 with TRBJ2-7; 7 bases agree with TRBD2. Germline V CDR1 and CDR2: PRHDT, FYEKMQ (reference sequence). This CDR3 region has 16 residues. V shed 5 bases and J 0 bases; nucleotides not matched to a gene: 10. The chain's CDR3 is CASSASSGDYSYEQYF. CDR3 coding DNA: TGTGCCAGCAGCGCATCTAGCGGAGATTACTCCTACGAGCAGTACTTC.

The chain is built from TRBV3-1 (or the pseudogene TRBV3-2) and TRBJ2-2; D possibly corresponds to TRBD1 (6 bases). This CDR3 has 15 residues. The germline V gene encodes CDR1 LGHDT and CDR2 YNNKEL (reference sequence). V dropped 1 base and J dropped 2 bases, with 8 bases sitting between them. CDR3 coding DNA: TGTGCCAGCAGCCAAGGGGACACAAACACCGGGGAGCTGTTTTTT. Translation gives CASSQGDTNTGELFF.

The V call is TRBV5-1, the J call TRBJ1-6, with 8 bases matching TRBD1. V dropped 2 bases and J dropped 0; count of bases not matched to a gene: 7. Germline CDR1 reads SGHRS; CDR2 reads YFSETQ. The CDR3 totals 18 residues. CDR3 sequence reads: CASSFRTGSSSYNSPLHF. CDR3 DNA: TGCGCCAGCAGCTTCCGGACAGGGTCAAGCTCCTATAATTCACCCCTCCACTTT.

The V gene is TRBV9, the J gene TRBJ2-3, with D unclear. The V gene lost 0 bases and the J gene lost 6 bases, with 8 bases spanning the gap. The CDR3 is 13 residues long. Per germline, CDR1 SGDLS and CDR2 YYNGEE. The CDR3 DNA follows: TGTGCCAGCAGCGTAGATTCCGGGGATACGCAGTATTTT. Its translation is CASSVDSGDTQYF.

This clone was detected only a few times. The chain joins TRBV28 to TRBJ1-5; D may be TRBD1 (5 bases). In germline, CDR1 is MDHEN, CDR2 SYDVKM. Trimming cost V 7 bases and J 1 base, with 11 bases left between them. The CDR3 has 14 residues. The CDR3 DNA follows: TGTGCCAGCACCGGGGGGAGAAGCAATCAGCCCCAGCATTTT. It specifies CASTGGRSNQPQHF.